The entry that follows covers one TCR beta chain sequence. The specificity of this receptor is unknown. One base away there is no much larger clone; base qualities are not given. This specimen belongs to a study of T-cell memory formation after mild COVID-19 (dated by TCRdb to the early 2020s). Describing the broader study: TCR sequence clusters from the two donors were found to be largely donor specific. T-cell clones expanding and contracting after mild COVID-19 in a couple of donors were tracked by longitudinal TCRalpha and TCRbeta repertoire sequencing. The cohort was made up of two young adult volunteers, one female and one male, who were previously healthy.

Ficoll-Paque density gradient centrifugation was the method used to isolate PBMCs. The run used an Illumina NovaSeq 6000. TCRalpha and TCRbeta cDNA libraries were constructed by 5'RACE with constant-segment primers, with sample barcodes and unique molecular identifiers being introduced. Trizol reagent was used to extract RNA from every sample. Libraries were amplified in two PCR steps, with a second sample barcode and Illumina TruSeq adapters added in the second step. Sequencing of libraries was performed on an Illumina NovaSeq with 2 x 150 bp paired-end reads. The original methods were these. Reads were demultiplexed and collapsed into UMI-guided consensus sequences with migec v1.2.7. Using mixcr v2.1.11, UMI consensuses were aligned to TRA and TRB V and J templates and then assembled into clonotypes. A clonotype was counted as expanded or contracted only if both edgeR and NoisET called the change significant, with noise models trained on biological replicates. For edgeR calls, the cutoffs were a false discovery rate-adjusted p below 0.01 and a log2 fold-change threshold of 1. PCA with hierarchical clustering of max-normalized trajectories of the 1000 most abundant clonotypes was used as exploratory dynamics analysis. Separately sequenced CD4+ and CD8+ repertoires were used to assign the CD4 or CD8 phenotype of responding clones. TCRdb applied fastp at Q25 and MiXCR to the public reads, then kept only in-frame beta chains. Each record represents a unique CDR3 protein, reported with the most common genes and DNA among its rows. It is TCRdb's table, rather than the study itself, that gives the V and J calls and clone size. In this sample the table shows about 410,000 distinct CDR3 sequences, about 25% of which occur a single time. Over 10% of the sample is in the top ten clones.

Results the study describes overall, beyond this receptor: Clones contracting from day 15 to 85 had balanced CD4/CD8 phenotypes, while a second wave expanding from day 15 to 37 was biased towards CD4+. Whether the second-wave clones peaking on day 37 were SARS-CoV-2 specific was not confirmed. The study included only two mild cases, and larger cohorts that include severe cases with pre-infection samples were judged to be necessary. Contracting CD4+ clones were located mainly in the CM and EM memory subsets, whereas CD8+ clones were found to be enriched in EMRA. Some responding clones were found in pre-infection memory, which suggests that pre-existing cross-reactive memory T cells took part in the SARS-CoV-2 response.

CDR1 is given as MNHEY and CDR2 as SVGAGI, both from the germline V gene. V is clipped by 6 bases and J by 6 bases, and the sequence between their germline boundaries is 13 bases long. Spanning cysteine to phenylalanine, the CDR3 consists of 13 amino acids. Only CDR3 DNA remains: 39 bases, in frame from the first base. Sample: PBMCs or a T cell subset sorted from them (not recorded which). The sequence was collected from an adult woman who had mild COVID-19 (a few samples of this study predate the infection). The sample titles of this study are shuffled in the database, so cell type and time point are left out; the donor was told from shared clones. The chain is made from TRBV6-5 and TRBJ2-3; D gene: possibly TRBD1, on 6 matching bases. The CDR3 protein is CASRHQGSDTQYF. The DNA reads TGTGCCAGCAGACACCAGGGGTCGGATACGCAGTATTTT.